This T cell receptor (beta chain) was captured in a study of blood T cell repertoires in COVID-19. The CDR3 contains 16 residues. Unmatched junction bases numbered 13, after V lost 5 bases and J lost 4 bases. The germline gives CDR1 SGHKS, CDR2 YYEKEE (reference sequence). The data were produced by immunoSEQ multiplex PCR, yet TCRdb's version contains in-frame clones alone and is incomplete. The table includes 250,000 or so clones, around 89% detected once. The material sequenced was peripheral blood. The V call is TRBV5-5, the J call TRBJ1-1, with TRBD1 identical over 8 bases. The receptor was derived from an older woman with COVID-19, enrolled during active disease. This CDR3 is CASRVKGQGVGTEAFF. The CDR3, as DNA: TGTGCCAGCAGGGTAAAAGGACAGGGTGTTGGCACTGAAGCTTTCTTT.